This passage covers 2 T cell receptor beta chains from one sample sequenced in a study of shared clonotypes between healthy human individuals. Profiling relied on immunoSEQ multiplex PCR, and the TCRdb table lists in-frame clones only, not all of them. The data show some 2,100,000 clones, approximately 94% seen once. The naive CD8 population came from CD45RO-negative cells selected for CCR7, without terminally differentiated effector memory CD45RA+ cells. The sample consisted of naive CD8+ T cells from PBMCs. All receptors come from a man younger than 35 in good health. Some clones in this sample may be carry-over from other donors' samples.

This chain's CDR3 is CASSLEVLNGELFF. CDR3 nucleotides: TGTGCCAGCAGCTTAGAGGTTCTCAACGGGGAGCTGTTTTTT. The chain couples TRBV7-6 to TRBJ2-2; D call uncertain. In germline, CDR1 is SGHVS, CDR2 FNYEAQ. The CDR3 extends over 14 amino acids. V lost 1 base and J 7 bases, leaving 10 bases between the germline ends.

The chain is built from TRBV15 and TRBJ2-1, with TRBD2 matching 8 bases. Germline loops: CDR1 LNHNV, CDR2 YYDKDF (reference sequence). V lost 1 base to trimming and J lost 0 bases; unmatched junction nucleotides: 5. This CDR3 has 17 residues. The CDR3 DNA follows: TGTGCCACCAGCAGAGGACTAGCGTTGAGCTCCTACAATGAGCAGTTCTTC. Translating it yields CATSRGLALSSYNEQFF. Complete variable domain (other parts from reference TRBV15 and TRBJ2-1): DAMVIQNPRYQVTQFGKPVTLSCSQTLNHNVMYWYQQKSSQAPKLLFHYYDKDFNNEADTPDNFQSRRPNTSFCFLDIRSPGLGDTAMYLCATSRGLALSSYNEQFFGPGTRLTVL.